The 26 T cell receptor beta chains below come from one sample, sequenced in a study of T cell changes during pregnancy in multiple sclerosis. Clones were read by immunoSEQ multiplex PCR, and TCRdb kept only the in-frame ones, dropping some. The table lists more than 35,000 clones, 90% to 95% of them singletons. The sample was CD4+ T cells from peripheral blood mononuclear cells, taken in the second trimester of pregnancy. The receptors derive from a female donor with multiple sclerosis, enrolled in a pregnancy study.

The J gene is TRBJ2-1, the V gene TRBV18; 10 bases line up with TRBD2. The CDR3 sequence is 20 residues long. Germline lookup yields CDR1 KGHSH and CDR2 LQKENI. V lost 1 base to trimming and J lost 0 bases; unmatched junction nucleotides: 12. CDR3 protein: CASSPRTLAGDRSSYNEQFF. The DNA for the CDR3 is TGTGCCAGCTCACCACGTACGCTAGCGGGGGATCGGAGCTCCTACAATGAGCAGTTCTTC. Supplemented by reference TRBV18 and TRBJ2-1, the full variable domain reads NAGVMQNPRHLVRRRGQEARLRCSPMKGHSHVYWYRQLPEEGLKFMVYLQKENIIDESGMPKERFSAEFPKEGPSILRIQQVVRGDSAAYFCASSPRTLAGDRSSYNEQFFGPGTRLTVL.

This chain joins TRBV6-1 and TRBJ1-1; 9 nucleotides align to TRBD1. Germline CDR1 MNHNS, CDR2 SASEGT. J was trimmed by 1 base and V by 10 bases; bases with no gene match: 10. The CDR3 totals 15 residues. CDR3 in amino acids: CATRPMTGGNTEAFF. In DNA, the CDR3 is TGTGCCACACGACCGATGACAGGGGGGAACACTGAAGCTTTCTTT.

V usage is TRBV29-1 and J usage is TRBJ2-5, with a possible D match to TRBD1 (6 bases). The CDR3 has 13 amino acids. Trimming shortened V by 3 bases and J by 1 base, and 9 bases separated the two germline ends. In germline, CDR1 is SQVTM, CDR2 ANQGSEA. The CDR3 coding sequence is TGCAGCGTTGACAGGGGTTTCCAAGAGACCCAGTACTTC. Protein product: CSVDRGFQETQYF.

V is TRBV5-4 and J is TRBJ2-1; 8 bases line up with TRBD1. The CDR3 spans 17 residues. Germline loops: CDR1 SGHNT, CDR2 YYREEE (reference sequence). The J segment lost 4 bases and the V segment lost 3 bases, leaving 12 bases of the junction unmatched. In DNA form, the CDR3 reads TGTGCCAGCAGCTACGACAGGGGAGGAACTTTTTACAATGAGCAGTTCTTC. This gives the protein CASSYDRGGTFYNEQFF.

The chain uses TRBV7-9 and TRBJ1-2; 8 bases are shared with TRBD1. J gave up 6 bases and V 0 bases, and 9 bases lay outside the gene matches. This CDR3 comprises 16 residues. Germline V CDR1 and CDR2: SEHNR, FQNEAQ (reference sequence). In nucleotides, the CDR3 is TGTGCCAGCAGCTTAGCCCCAGGGGGCGATGAGAATGGCTACACCTTC. It is translated as CASSLAPGGDENGYTF.

V is TRBV5-1 and J is TRBJ2-5; 10 bases are shared with TRBD2. The J segment lost 4 bases and the V segment lost 4 bases, leaving 13 bases of the junction unmatched. The CDR3 sequence is 17 residues long. Germline assignment: CDR1 SGHRS and CDR2 YFSETQ. The CDR3 DNA is TGCGCCAGCAGCCCCCTAATCCTAGCGGGAGAGTCAGAGACCCAGTACTTC. This codes for CASSPLILAGESETQYF.

The chain joins TRBV7-9 to TRBJ2-5; 7 bases map to TRBD1. Per the germline V gene, CDR1 is SEHNR and CDR2 is FQNEAQ (reference sequence). The CDR3 loop spans 15 amino acids. V shed 5 bases, J shed 1 base, and the junction held 7 bases outside the gene matches. For the CDR3, the DNA is TGTGCCAGCAGCGGCCCCTGGACAGGCCAAGAGACCCAGTACTTC. Translated, it gives CASSGPWTGQETQYF.

The V and J genes are TRBV6-6 and TRBJ2-5, with D tentatively TRBD1 (6 bases). CDR1 MNHNY and CDR2 SVGAGI come from the germline V gene (reference sequence). V was clipped by 0 bases and J by 5 bases, with 13 bases between them. The CDR3 spans 15 residues. The CDR3 sequence is CASSYSIGGGETQYF. The CDR3, as DNA: TGTGCCAGCAGTTACTCCATTGGGGGCGGTGAGACCCAGTACTTC.

This chain uses TRBV7-2 with TRBJ2-7; 7 nucleotides match TRBD2. This CDR3 has 15 residues. Germline V gene data show CDR1 as SGHTA and CDR2 as FQGNSA. After removal of 7 bases from V and 4 bases from J, the junction contained 13 bases not matched to a gene. The CDR3 DNA reads as TGTGCCAGCAACACCCGACTAGCAAAGGGATACGAGCAGTACTTC. Its translation is CASNTRLAKGYEQYF.

The CDR3 bases are TGTGCCTGGAGTGCGGGATCGGCAGATACGCAGTATTTT. Translation: CAWSAGSADTQYF. This chain connects TRBV30 to TRBJ2-3, with a tentative D call TRBD2 (5 bases). Germline CDR1 GTSNPN, CDR2 SVGIG (reference sequence). The CDR3 is 13 amino acids. The V end was cut by 1 base, the J end by 4 bases, with 9 bases between. Combining the CDR3 with reference TRBV30 and TRBJ2-3 gives the whole variable domain SQTIHQWPATLVQPVGSPLSLECTVEGTSNPNLYWYRQAAGRGLQLLFYSVGIGQISSEVPQNLSASRPQDRQFILSSKKLLLSDSGFYLCAWSAGSADTQYFGPGTRLTVL.

In this sample, this clone is medium-sized. J is TRBJ1-2 and V is TRBV5-6; 8 bases match TRBD1. Unmatched junction bases numbered 7, after V lost 4 bases and J lost 8 bases. Germline CDR1 reads SGHDT; CDR2 reads YYEEEE. The CDR3 runs to 13 residues. CDR3 loop: CASSPGQGWGYTF. The CDR3 DNA follows: TGTGCCAGCAGCCCCGGACAGGGATGGGGCTACACCTTC.

V gene TRBV27 combines with J gene TRBJ2-1; 7 nucleotides agree with TRBD2. Germline lookup yields CDR1 MNHEY and CDR2 SMNVEV (reference sequence). The CDR3 has 15 residues. J lost 13 bases, V lost 0 bases, and 12 bases had no gene match. In DNA form, the CDR3 reads TGTGCCAGCAGTTTATCGCCGCTAGCGGATTCGTATCAGTTCTTC. Its protein product is CASSLSPLADSYQFF.

The chain couples TRBV21-1 to TRBJ2-7; TRBD2 is the table's D call, not checked against the DNA. TRBV21-1 is a known pseudogene. CDR3 size: 15 residues. The CDR3 region is CASRVGPKRDHEQYF. The CDR3 bases are TGTGCCAGCCGGGTAGGTCCAAAAAGAGACCACGAGCAGTACTTC.

J is TRBJ1-5 and V is TRBV7-2; D gene uncertain. V was pared by 2 bases and J by 4 bases, with 6 bases between. Looked up from germline, CDR1 is SGHTA and CDR2 is FQGNSA. The CDR3 has 13 amino acids. CDR3 region: CASSLYGNQPQHF. The CDR3 DNA reads TGTGCCAGCAGCTTATACGGGAATCAGCCCCAGCATTTT.

The genes are TRBV7-2 and TRBJ2-5, with D possibly being TRBD1 (6 bases). Germline V lookup: CDR1 SGHTA, CDR2 FQGNSA. V lost 3 bases and J lost 5, with 13 bases in between. CDR3 length: 14 residues. CDR3 loop: CASSFTGLSETQYF. In DNA form, the CDR3 reads TGTGCCAGCAGCTTTACAGGGCTCTCGGAGACCCAGTACTTC.

The chain has TRBV29-1 and TRBJ1-3; weak D call: TRBD1 (6 bases). Germline-derived CDR1 and CDR2 are SQVTM and ANQGSEA. V lost 3 bases to trimming and J lost 4 bases, with 19 bases between them. The length of the CDR3 is 16 residues. The CDR3 sequence is CSVDLSPTGSGNTIYF. DNA of the CDR3: TGCAGCGTTGACCTATCCCCAACAGGGTCCGGAAACACCATATATTTT.

The chain uses TRBV18 and TRBJ1-1; 8 bases line up with TRBD1. V was pared by 3 bases and J by 3 bases, with 6 bases of the junction left unmatched. CDR3 length: 15 residues. CDR1 KGHSH and CDR2 LQKENI come from the germline V gene. CDR3 sequence reads: CASSPRTGMDTEAFF. CDR3 nucleotide sequence: TGTGCCAGCTCACCCCGGACAGGGATGGACACTGAAGCTTTCTTT. Full variable domain (remainder filled in from reference TRBV18 and TRBJ1-1): NAGVMQNPRHLVRRRGQEARLRCSPMKGHSHVYWYRQLPEEGLKFMVYLQKENIIDESGMPKERFSAEFPKEGPSILRIQQVVRGDSAAYFCASSPRTGMDTEAFFGQGTRLTVV.

This sequence joins TRBV5-1 and TRBJ2-3, with 7 nucleotides matching TRBD2. Trimming at V came to 4 bases and at J to 5 bases, leaving 13 bases not matched to a gene. Germline V gene sequence: CDR1 SGHRS, CDR2 YFSETQ. This CDR3 region has 16 residues. The CDR3 coding sequence is TGCGCCAGCAGCAAAAGGGGCGGGGGTCCCGTAGATACGCAGTATTTT. Protein sequence: CASSKRGGGPVDTQYF.

This chain connects TRBV18 to TRBJ1-5; perhaps TRBD1 as D (5 bases). Looked up from germline, CDR1 is KGHSH and CDR2 is LQKENI. This CDR3 comprises 13 residues. V gave up 7 bases and J gave up 5 bases, with 12 bases separating them. CDR3 nucleotides: TGTGCCAGCTGTGAGGGGACTCATCAGCCCCAGCATTTT. Protein sequence: CASCEGTHQPQHF.

The chain is built from TRBV9 and TRBJ1-4, with a tentative D call TRBD1 (6 bases). The CDR3 sequence is 15 residues long. Germline CDR1 is SGDLS and CDR2 is YYNGEE. Trimming removed 4 bases from V and 3 bases from J, with 13 bases in between. The CDR3 DNA reads as TGTGCCAGCAGCCCAATGGACAGAGCTAATGAAAAACTGTTTTTT. Protein product: CASSPMDRANEKLFF.

This clone was recorded a few times. The chain has TRBV10-3 and TRBJ1-1, with 8 bases that match TRBD1. With 7 bases clipped from V and 4 bases from J, the junction kept 5 bases outside the gene matches. The CDR3 covers 13 residues. CDR1 and CDR2 from the germline V gene are ENHRY and SYGVKD. DNA for the CDR3: TGTGCCATCACCTCTACAGGGGGCACTGAAGCTTTCTTT. Amino acids: CAITSTGGTEAFF.

V is TRBV25-1 and J is TRBJ1-2, with 9 positions matching TRBD1. Germline V CDR1 and CDR2: MGHDK, SYGVNS. The CDR3 totals 13 residues. V was pared by 6 bases and J by 7 bases, with 6 bases of the junction left unmatched. The chain's CDR3 is CASSSQGARGYTF. The DNA of the CDR3 is TGTGCCAGCAGCTCACAGGGGGCGCGTGGCTACACCTTC.

The chain recombines TRBV6-5 with TRBJ1-6; possibly TRBD1 for D (6 bases). V was clipped by 6 bases and J by 7 bases, with 16 bases between them. The germline gives CDR1 MNHEY, CDR2 SVGAGI. The CDR3 is made up of 15 amino acids. The CDR3 protein is CASRTPRGGNSPLHF. The DNA for the CDR3 is TGTGCCAGCAGGACTCCCAGGGGAGGGAATTCACCCCTCCACTTT.

This clone was seen a few times. The DNA of the CDR3 is TGTGCCAGCTCACCTCTGGGGGGGAGTGGTTTCTTT. Protein: CASSPLGGSGFF. The rearrangement links TRBV18 to TRBJ1-1; D is perhaps TRBD1 (5 bases). Deletions cut 3 bases from V and 13 bases from J, with 15 bases between. CDR3 length: 12 residues. CDR1 and CDR2 (germline): KGHSH, LQKENI.

The chain has TRBV4-3 and TRBJ2-1; D gene ambiguous. CDR1 is LGHNA, CDR2 YSLEER, per germline. CDR3 length: 13 residues. V was trimmed by 0 bases and J by 5 bases, leaving 5 bases between them. Here the CDR3 DNA reads TGCGCCAGCAGCCAAGAAATAAACAATGAGCAGTTCTTC. It specifies CASSQEINNEQFF.

The chain carries TRBV6-6 and TRBJ1-1, with D maybe TRBD1 (5 bases). Germline CDR1 reads MNHNY; CDR2 reads SVGAGI (reference sequence). This CDR3 comprises 13 residues. The V end was cut by 4 bases, the J end by 2 bases, with 8 bases between. The CDR3 coding sequence is TGTGCCAGCAGTTCGACAGCTAACACTGAAGCTTTCTTT. Its protein product is CASSSTANTEAFF.